The 13 T cell receptor beta chains given below trace back to one sample, sequenced in a study of T cell changes during pregnancy in multiple sclerosis. Assay used: immunoSEQ multiplex PCR; TCRdb lists only in-frame clones, some missing. The data show around 19,000 clones, about 87% seen once. The sample here was CD8+ T cells from peripheral blood mononuclear cells, taken in the third trimester of pregnancy. The source of these receptors is a female donor in good health, enrolled as a control in a pregnancy study.

This clone is categorized as medium-sized. The V gene is TRBV4-2, the J gene TRBJ2-3, with D unresolved. CDR1 is LGHNA, CDR2 YNFKEQ, per germline. V lost 3 bases and J 1 base, leaving 11 bases between the germline ends. This CDR3 comprises 15 residues. The CDR3 loop is CASSHSTEGTDTQYF. The CDR3 coding sequence is TGTGCCAGCAGCCATTCTACCGAGGGCACAGATACGCAGTATTTT.

The chain recombines TRBV4-3 with TRBJ2-7, with 10 nucleotides matching TRBD2. The CDR3 is 15 amino acids. Trimming removed 0 bases from V and 3 bases from J; junction bases left unmatched: 2. Germline V lookup: CDR1 LGHNA, CDR2 YSLEER. The CDR3 DNA sequence: TGCGCCAGCAGCCAAGATGCTAGCGGGAGCTACGAGCAGTACTTC. It encodes CASSQDASGSYEQYF.

V gene TRBV29-1 combines with J gene TRBJ1-3; possible D gene TRBD1, 5 bases. Germline lookup yields CDR1 SQVTM and CDR2 ANQGSEA. The CDR3 contains 13 residues. V was pared by 4 bases and J by 0 bases, with 7 bases between. CDR3 nucleotides: TGCAGCGTTGCGGGGGTCTCTGGAAACACCATATATTTT. Its translation: CSVAGVSGNTIYF.

V is TRBV13 and J is TRBJ2-5, with D possibly TRBD2 on 6 matching bases. This CDR3 spans 16 amino acids. V was shortened by 0 bases and J by 7 bases, with 18 bases between the two germline ends. Per germline, CDR1 PRHDT and CDR2 FYEKMQ (reference sequence). The CDR3 bases are TGTGCCAGCAGCTTAGGACGCGGTCGGGGGTTGGGGACCCAGTACTTC. It is translated as CASSLGRGRGLGTQYF.

The gene calls are TRBV4-2 and TRBJ2-7; 8 nucleotides agree with TRBD2. Germline V lookup: CDR1 LGHNA, CDR2 YNFKEQ. The CDR3 is 15 residues long. V gave up 3 bases and J gave up 4 bases; unmatched junction bases: 8. The CDR3 protein is CASSQERELGYEQYF. CDR3 DNA: TGTGCCAGCAGCCAGGAGCGGGAGCTTGGGTACGAGCAGTACTTC.

V gene TRBV5-5 combines with J gene TRBJ1-6; D possibly corresponds to TRBD1 (6 bases). From germline, CDR1 is SGHKS and CDR2 YYEKEE (reference sequence). V was pared by 4 bases and J by 4 bases, with 15 bases between. CDR3 size: 16 residues. CDR3 protein: CASSPYRDLYNSPLHF. In DNA, the CDR3 is TGTGCCAGCAGCCCTTACAGGGACCTATATAATTCACCCCTCCACTTT.

This sequence joins TRBV28 and TRBJ2-7; possible D gene TRBD2, 6 bases. The CDR3 contains 14 residues. The germline CDR1 and CDR2 sequences are MDHEN and SYDVKM. Trimming shortened V by 5 bases and J by 6 bases, and 17 bases separated the two germline ends. The CDR3 sequence is CASSPLREIFEQYF. The CDR3 DNA is TGTGCCAGCAGTCCCCTTCGGGAGATATTCGAGCAGTACTTC.

A word on this clone: Distinct nucleotide sequences in the sample also encode this CDR3. The chain couples TRBV11-2 to TRBJ1-2; a possible D gene is TRBD1 (5 bases). The V and J ends lost 1 base and 4 bases respectively, with 7 bases between them. This CDR3 has 13 amino acids. Germline values: CDR1 SGHAT, CDR2 FQNNGV. The CDR3 DNA sequence: TGTGCCAGCAGCTTAGTAGACAGCTATGGCTACACCTTC. It is translated as CASSLVDSYGYTF. The full variable domain, with the rest looked up from reference TRBV11-2 and TRBJ1-2, is EAGVAQSPRYKIIEKRQSVAFWCNPISGHATLYWYQQILGQGPKLLIQFQNNGVVDDSQLPKDRFSAERLKGVDSTLKIQPAKLEDSAVYLCASSLVDSYGYTFGSGTRLTVV.

The chain recombines TRBV30 with TRBJ1-1, with D maybe TRBD1 (6 bases). Germline V gene data show CDR1 as GTSNPN and CDR2 as SVGIG (reference sequence). With 1 base removed from V and 10 bases from J, the gap between germline ends came to 10 bases. CDR3 length: 11 residues. In nucleotides, the CDR3 is TGTGCCTGGAGTGAGGGACAACCAGCTTTCTTT. It codes for CAWSEGQPAFF.

The genes are TRBV18 and TRBJ2-7, with D possibly being TRBD1 (6 bases). The ends were cut back, 5 bases at V and 3 bases at J, with 14 bases in the middle. The CDR3 runs 14 residues. The germline CDR1 and CDR2 sequences are KGHSH and LQKENI. The CDR3 loop reads CASSSRTEHYEQYF. CDR3 in DNA: TGTGCCAGCTCAAGCCGGACAGAGCACTACGAGCAGTACTTC.

The chain employs TRBV19 and TRBJ1-2; no clear D gene. CDR1 is LNHDA and CDR2 is SQIVND in the germline V gene (reference sequence). Deletions cut 1 base from V and 1 base from J, with 10 bases between. This CDR3 comprises 15 residues. The CDR3 bases are TGTGCCAGTAGTATAGGGGCAGGAAATAACTATGGCTACACCTTC. Protein product: CASSIGAGNNYGYTF.

The gene calls are TRBV5-4 and TRBJ2-7, with TRBD2 as a possible D gene (6 bases). This CDR3 is 13 amino acids long. The V gene lost 8 bases and the J gene lost 5 bases, with 17 bases spanning the gap. Looked up from germline, CDR1 is SGHNT and CDR2 is YYREEE (reference sequence). Here the CDR3 DNA reads TGTGCCAGTACAGGCGGGGAGTCGAACGAGCAGTACTTC. It translates to CASTGGESNEQYF. Full variable domain (outside the CDR3, taken from reference TRBV5-4 and TRBJ2-7): ETGVTQSPTHLIKTRGQQVTLRCSSQSGHNTVSWYQQALGQGPQFIFQYYREEENGRGNFPPRFSGLQFPNYSSELNVNALELDDSALYLCASTGGESNEQYFGPGTRLTVT.

This chain uses TRBV5-8 with TRBJ2-1; 9 bases match TRBD1. Germline values: CDR1 SGHTS, CDR2 YDEGEE. The V segment lost 1 base and the J segment 8 bases; nucleotides outside the gene matches: 7. This CDR3 has 15 residues. This chain's CDR3 is CASSLLGQGLDEQFF. The CDR3 DNA follows: TGTGCCAGCAGCTTGTTGGGACAGGGTCTGGATGAGCAGTTCTTC.